This T cell receptor (beta chain) was sequenced during a study of blood T cells in healthy people across ages. Combining a sample-barcoded 5' primer with a J-beta primer mix, a second PCR ran for roughly 6 to 12 cycles. TCRdb itself ran the 5' RACE reads through MiXCR, one entry per CDR3 protein. The sample has about 670,000 distinct CDR3 sequences, over 40% seen once. Notes on the study in general: TCR beta diversity correlated strongly with naive T cell percentage. With age, beta diversity per million T cells declined roughly linearly, significantly by approximately 40. Since the PBMCs were unsorted, naive and antigen-experienced cells could not be conclusively compared. It was not known whether donors were CMV positive (a possible confounder of expanded clonotype changes).

V was shortened by 6 bases and J by 11 bases, with 28 bases between the two germline ends. This CDR3 has 16 residues. In the case of this clonotype: Its antigen remains unknown. This clone may be a read error of a much larger clone one base away.

This clonotype originated in a woman older than 75 in good health. The sample taken for sequencing was blood. The chain links TRBV12-3 or TRBV12-4 to TRBJ2-5, with a possible D match to TRBD2 (6 bases). The CDR3 bases are TGTGCCAGCAGGACCTGGGAGGCAAGAAGATACAATGAGCAGTACTTC. It codes for CASRTWEARRYNEQYF.